What follows describes a single T cell receptor (beta chain). What it binds is unknown. This specimen belongs to a study of T cell responses to AZD1222 COVID-19 vaccine. This table comes from immunoSEQ multiplex PCR, and its TCRdb copy is limited to in-frame clones, with some not included. The table records fewer than 100,000 clones, roughly 80% of them present only once. General study findings and limits: None of the repertoires were sampled until the peak T cell response had passed. Baseline serostatus was positive in only a handful of AZD1222 recipients. White British ancestry dominated among donors, who included more females, and clonal diversity was possibly underestimated. In the spike-specific TCR repertoire, nearly half reportedly target unmutated variant regions.

From germline, CDR1 is MDHEN and CDR2 SYDVKM. V gave up 5 bases and J gave up 8 bases; unmatched junction bases: 9. The CDR3 spans 15 residues. The rearrangement joins TRBV28 to TRBJ2-1; 10 nucleotides line up with TRBD1. The receptor comes from an adult who received the AZD1222 COVID-19 vaccine. The sample here was peripheral blood, taken 28 days after the second AZD1222 dose. CDR3 sequence (DNA): TGTGCCAGCAGTGCCCCCGGGACAGGGGTCGATGAGCAGTTCTTC. Its translation: CASSAPGTGVDEQFF.